The text below deals with one T cell receptor (beta chain). Antigen specificity is unknown. The sample comes from a study of T-cell memory formation after mild COVID-19. Findings of the study overall: Nothing confirmed that second-wave clones peaking on day 37 were specific for SARS-CoV-2. The pre-infection memory compartment contained some responding clones, suggesting cross-reactive memory joined.

Researchers used 5'RACE with constant-segment primers to make TCR alpha and TCR beta cDNA libraries that carry sample barcodes and UMIs. TCRdb analysed the 5' RACE reads with MiXCR anew, one entry per CDR3 protein. The sample shows around 340,000 distinct CDR3 sequences, about 13% of them seen only once. Material for sequencing was PBMCs or a T cell subset sorted from them (not recorded which). The sequence was collected from a man aged 18-30 years who had mild COVID-19 (a few samples of this study predate the infection). Cell type and time point are not known.

Written as DNA, the CDR3 is TGTGCCAGAAGCACGCCGGGCGGGGAGCTGTTTTTT. Its protein is CARSTPGGELFF. This sequence joins TRBV7-3 and TRBJ2-2; D not certain. CDR1 and CDR2 (germline): SGHTA, FQGTGA. This CDR3 is built from 12 residues. Trimming cost V 9 bases and J 7 bases, with 12 bases left between them.